The 30 T cell receptor beta chains below all came from one sample that was sequenced in a study of response to subunit inactivated influenza vaccine. TCRdb reanalysed the RT-PCR reads using MiXCR and keeps one entry per CDR3 protein. This table has 650,000 to 700,000 distinct CDR3 sequences, about 15% appearing once. The sample was PBMCs from blood, taken 11 to 12 days after vaccination. These receptor sequences come from a man aged 50 to 59 who received an inactivated influenza vaccine.

The genes are TRBV11-2 and TRBJ2-1, with D perhaps matching TRBD2 (6 bases). CDR3 length equals 13 residues. Germline assignment: CDR1 SGHAT and CDR2 FQNNGV. Trimming stripped 5 bases from V and 6 bases from J, with 11 bases between. CDR3 sequence reads: CASSPRDFNEQFF. Here the CDR3 DNA reads TGTGCCAGCAGCCCTCGGGACTTCAATGAGCAGTTCTTC.

The genes are TRBV11-1 and TRBJ2-3; 12 bases agree with TRBD2. Germline V gene data show CDR1 as SGHAT and CDR2 as FQDESV (reference sequence). The V gene end was trimmed by 0 bases and the J gene end by 6 bases; junction bases not matched to a gene: 16. The length of the CDR3 is 20 residues. Written as DNA, the CDR3 is TGTGCCAGCAGCTTAGCGCTATCTCCTAGCGGGAGGGCCACAGTGGATACGCAGTATTTT. Translated, it gives CASSLALSPSGRATVDTQYF.

This clonotype has more than one count but fewer than ten. This sequence joins TRBV12-3 or TRBV12-4 and TRBJ1-1, with unresolved D. CDR3 length: 14 residues. Trimming took off 5 bases at V and 0 bases at J, with 10 bases between the two ends. The CDR3 is CASSRELMNTEAFF. The CDR3 DNA follows: TGTGCCAGCAGTCGGGAATTAATGAACACTGAAGCTTTCTTT.

This clonotype was detected a few times. The rearrangement uses TRBV2 and TRBJ2-7, with unresolved D. This CDR3 contains 12 residues. Between the trimmed V and J ends, which lost 5 bases and 6 bases, there was a span of 11 bases. The V gene's germline CDR1 is SNHLY and CDR2 FYNNEI. CDR3: CASSFITGEQYF. The CDR3 DNA is TGTGCCAGCAGTTTTATTACGGGCGAGCAGTACTTC.

The table lists this clonotype with a few counts. This chain connects TRBV3-1 to TRBJ2-7, with unresolved D. Looked up from germline, CDR1 is LGHDT and CDR2 is YNNKEL (reference sequence). The CDR3 covers 15 residues. The V and J ends lost 0 bases and 0 bases respectively, with 9 bases between them. CDR3 loop: CASSQDSRYSYEQYF. The CDR3 nucleotides are TGTGCCAGCAGCCAAGATAGCCGATACTCCTACGAGCAGTACTTC.

This chain links TRBV7-2 with TRBJ1-3; D unresolved. With 4 bases removed from V and 0 bases from J, the gap between germline ends came to 7 bases. Germline V CDR1 and CDR2: SGHTA, FQGNSA. This CDR3 has 14 amino acids. CDR3 bases: TGTGCCAGCAGCTCTTCGGTCTCTGGAAACACCATATATTTT. Encoded protein: CASSSSVSGNTIYF.

The chain uses TRBV7-6 and TRBJ2-3, with 10 nucleotides matching TRBD1. Germline assignment: CDR1 SGHVS and CDR2 FNYEAQ. J gave up 6 bases and V 1 base, and 10 bases lay outside the gene matches. The CDR3 is 17 residues long. CDR3 in DNA: TGTGCCAGCAGCTTAGAGGGGACAGGGGTGACGGCGGATACGCAGTATTTT. It yields the protein CASSLEGTGVTADTQYF.

This clonotype was found a few times. The rearrangement links TRBV7-9 to TRBJ1-1; 7 bases fit TRBD1. This CDR3 contains 14 residues. V was clipped by 8 bases and J by 10 bases; unmatched bases: 16. Germline V gene lookup returns CDR1 SEHNR and CDR2 FQNEAQ (reference sequence). CDR3 in DNA: TGTGCCAGCGACTCCCGGGACAGCAGGTTGCGAGCTTTCTTT. Translation gives CASDSRDSRLRAFF.

V and J are TRBV7-2 and TRBJ1-5; 9 bases align to TRBD1. This CDR3 is 15 amino acids long. The trim removed 6 bases at V and 1 base at J, leaving 4 bases unmatched. Germline lookup yields CDR1 SGHTA and CDR2 FQGNSA. The chain's CDR3 is CASRLGTGSNQPQHF. DNA for the CDR3: TGTGCCAGCAGGCTCGGGACAGGGAGCAATCAGCCCCAGCATTTT.

This clonotype was counted at least ten times. The chain joins TRBV7-2 to TRBJ1-5, with TRBD1 matching over 8 bases. The V and J ends lost 4 bases and 0 bases, in that order; junction bases with no gene match: 5. The CDR3 runs 16 residues. Germline CDR1 and CDR2: SGHTA and FQGNSA. This CDR3 is CASSSGQGFSNQPQHF. The CDR3 coding sequence is TGTGCCAGCAGCTCCGGACAGGGTTTTAGCAATCAGCCCCAGCATTTT.

V is TRBV20-1 and J is TRBJ1-1, with D possibly TRBD1 on 6 matching bases. Germline assignment: CDR1 DFQATT and CDR2 SNEGSKA (reference sequence). There are 13 residues in the CDR3. V was cut by 6 bases and J by 2 bases, with 13 bases left in between. The DNA of the CDR3 is TGCAGTGCAAGGGACACTTTTAACACTGAAGCTTTCTTT. Amino acid sequence: CSARDTFNTEAFF.

This clonotype was detected a few times. This chain uses TRBV5-1 with TRBJ1-1; D is ambiguous. Trimming took off 3 bases at V and 1 base at J, with 13 bases between the two ends. The CDR3 is 15 residues long. Germline values: CDR1 SGHRS, CDR2 YFSETQ. CDR3 sequence: CASSWGLHANTEAFF. The CDR3 DNA is TGCGCCAGCAGCTGGGGATTACACGCGAACACTGAAGCTTTCTTT.

The chain recombines TRBV18 with TRBJ2-3; possible D gene TRBD1, 5 bases. Germline-derived CDR1 and CDR2 are KGHSH and LQKENI. The V end lost 1 base, the J end lost 6 bases, and 11 bases lay between the germline ends. CDR3 length: 14 amino acids. CDR3 sequence: CASSPREQVDTQYF. The CDR3 DNA is TGTGCCAGCTCACCACGCGAACAGGTGGATACGCAGTATTTT.

In this sample, this clonotype turned up many times. The chain carries TRBV7-2 and TRBJ2-7; 9 bases are shared with TRBD1. Trimming removed 5 bases from V and 2 bases from J; junction bases left unmatched: 10. The germline V gene encodes CDR1 SGHTA and CDR2 FQGNSA. The CDR3 is 16 residues long. CDR3 nucleotide sequence: TGTGCCAGCAGCCCACTAACCGGGACAGGGCCCTACGAGCAGTACTTC. It specifies CASSPLTGTGPYEQYF.

In its sample, this clonotype was seen a few times. The J gene is TRBJ2-6, the V gene TRBV7-9; D could derive from TRBD1 or TRBD2 (5 bases each). Trimming cost V 1 base and J 2 bases, with 12 bases left between them. This CDR3 has 17 residues. From germline, CDR1 is SEHNR and CDR2 FQNEAQ (reference sequence). In DNA, the CDR3 is TGTGCCAGCAGCTTAGGAGGGGCAGGTACTGGGGCCAACGTCCTGACTTTC. As protein: CASSLGGAGTGANVLTF.

V usage is TRBV29-1 and J usage is TRBJ2-2; D gene unclear. This CDR3 is 12 amino acids long. V was pared by 4 bases and J by 3 bases, with 6 bases between. The germline CDR1 and CDR2 sequences are SQVTM and ANQGSEA. In DNA, the CDR3 is TGCAGCGTTGTCTGGGACACCGGGGAGCTGTTTTTT. It is translated as CSVVWDTGELFF.

The chain is built from TRBV20-1 and TRBJ1-1; tentatively, D is TRBD1 (5 bases). The germline gives CDR1 DFQATT, CDR2 SNEGSKA (reference sequence). This CDR3 is 15 amino acids long. V was shortened by 0 bases and J by 0 bases, with 11 bases between the two germline ends. Written as DNA, the CDR3 is TGCAGTGCTAGAGATATTCGACAGTTGAACACTGAAGCTTTCTTT. Amino acid sequence: CSARDIRQLNTEAFF.

This clonotype appeared a few times. This chain's CDR3 is CAISGGTTDTQYF. The CDR3 DNA is TGTGCCATCAGCGGGGGGACCACAGATACGCAGTATTTT. The chain joins TRBV24-1 to TRBJ2-3; 9 bases are a match to TRBD2. The junction had 4 bases not matched to a gene; V was cut back by 11 bases and J by 2 bases. Germline values: CDR1 KGHDR, CDR2 SFDVKD. This CDR3 has 13 amino acids.

The chain has TRBV12-3 or TRBV12-4 and TRBJ2-1, with TRBD2 matching over 7 bases. This CDR3 has 13 amino acids. J lost 9 bases, V lost 5 bases, and 7 bases had no gene match. The CDR3 DNA sequence: TGTGCCAGCAGTATAAGGACTAGTAGTGAGCAGTTCTTC. Translated: CASSIRTSSEQFF.

This clonotype was observed a handful of times. The V and J genes are TRBV20-1 and TRBJ2-3, with 10 positions matching TRBD2. V shed 6 bases and J 4 bases; nucleotides not matched to a gene: 7. This CDR3 contains 14 residues. Germline V gene sequence: CDR1 DFQATT, CDR2 SNEGSKA (reference sequence). CDR3 loop: CSAKLAGLPDTQYF. The CDR3 nucleotides are TGCAGTGCCAAACTAGCGGGGCTACCAGATACGCAGTATTTT.

The gene calls are TRBV5-1 and TRBJ1-5; possibly TRBD1 for D (5 bases). The length of the CDR3 is 17 residues. Trimming took 1 base from V and 0 from J, leaving 14 bases between them. The V gene's germline CDR1 is SGHRS and CDR2 YFSETQ. The CDR3 DNA sequence: TGCGCCAGCAGCTTGCTTCCCGGGGACGTTAGCAATCAGCCCCAGCATTTT. This gives the protein CASSLLPGDVSNQPQHF.

This chain links TRBV7-2 with TRBJ2-2; tentatively, D is TRBD1 (6 bases). Germline CDR1 SGHTA, CDR2 FQGNSA. V was trimmed by 5 bases and J by 4 bases, leaving 14 bases between them. The CDR3 totals 15 residues. The CDR3 nucleotides read TGTGCCAGCAGCCTCGGGACACGCCTCACCGGGGAGCTGTTTTTT. Its protein product is CASSLGTRLTGELFF.

This clonotype was seen a handful of times. J is TRBJ1-6 and V is TRBV10-3; 7 bases line up with TRBD1. The germline V gene has CDR1 ENHRY and CDR2 SYGVKD. The CDR3 is made up of 15 amino acids. The V segment lost 0 bases and the J segment 6 bases; nucleotides outside the gene matches: 2. In nucleotides, the CDR3 is TGTGCCATCAGTGAGTCGACAGGGAGTAATTCACCCCTCCACTTT. This translates into CAISESTGSNSPLHF.

This clonotype was seen a handful of times. V usage is TRBV5-1 and J usage is TRBJ2-3; D gene ambiguous. The germline gives CDR1 SGHRS, CDR2 YFSETQ. The CDR3 is 14 amino acids. The germline V and J ends were trimmed by 4 bases and 5 bases, with 14 bases remaining between them. The CDR3: CASSTRRPEDTQYF. The DNA for the CDR3 is TGCGCCAGCAGCACCAGACGGCCCGAAGATACGCAGTATTTT.

This sequence joins TRBV21-1 and TRBJ2-5; the table's D call, TRBD2, has no DNA check behind it. TRBV21-1 is a listed pseudogene. This CDR3 is 16 amino acids long. CDR3 in DNA: TGTGCCAGCAGCCCTGGCGCGGGAGAGTACCAAGAGACCCAGTACTTC. The encoded protein is CASSPGAGEYQETQYF.

Only a few counts were recorded for this clonotype. The chain combines TRBV12-3 or TRBV12-4 with TRBJ2-5; weak D call: TRBD1 (5 bases). With 5 bases removed from V and 0 bases from J, the gap between germline ends came to 13 bases. The CDR3 sequence is 15 residues long. CDR3 loop: CASSPTRVYQETQYF. The CDR3 DNA is TGTGCCAGCAGTCCCACCAGGGTTTACCAAGAGACCCAGTACTTC.

This clonotype was detected only a few times. The chain joins TRBV29-1 to TRBJ2-1, with no clear D. The CDR3 length is 15 residues. Germline CDR1 and CDR2: SQVTM and ANQGSEA. CDR3 in DNA: TGCAGTATCCTCGGACCTTCTTCCTCCGGTAATGAGCAGTTCTTC. Amino acid sequence: CSILGPSSSGNEQFF.

V usage is TRBV12-3 or TRBV12-4 and J usage is TRBJ1-4, with 7 bases aligning to TRBD1. CDR3 size: 14 residues. V lost 3 bases to trimming and J lost 7 bases; unmatched junction nucleotides: 5. Here the CDR3 DNA reads TGTGCCAGCAGTTTTACAGGGGCTGGTGAAAAACTGTTTTTT. It codes for CASSFTGAGEKLFF.

The chain employs TRBV28 and TRBJ2-5; tentatively, D is TRBD1 (6 bases). From germline, CDR1 is MDHEN and CDR2 SYDVKM. This CDR3 has 12 residues. Trimming shortened V by 8 bases and J by 5 bases, and 12 bases separated the two germline ends. The CDR3 bases are TGTGCCAGCTACAGGGTGGGGGAGACCCAGTACTTC. It encodes CASYRVGETQYF.

This chain uses TRBV12-3 or TRBV12-4 with TRBJ2-7; the D is unclear. The CDR3 is 13 residues long. V was clipped by 5 bases and J by 0 bases, with 8 bases between them. The CDR3 DNA is TGTGCCAGCAGTATCGACGTCTCCTACGAGCAGTACTTC. Amino acid sequence: CASSIDVSYEQYF.